A single sample gave rise to the 9 T cell receptor beta chains below, sequenced in a study of shared clonotypes between healthy human individuals. Naive CD8 cells lacked CD45RO and underwent positive selection for CCR7, leaving out terminally differentiated effector memory CD45RA+ cells. Repertoires were generated with immunoSEQ multiplex PCR, while TCRdb's copy carries only in-frame clones and drops some. This repertoire shows hundreds of thousands of clones, about 96% found once; its top ten account for roughly 0.12%. Material: naive CD8+ T cells sorted from blood. All receptors derive from a woman aged 25 to 39 in good health.

Only one count was recorded for this clone. The chain's CDR3 is CASSGYRAYEQYF. CDR3 nucleotide sequence: TGTGCCAGCAGTGGGTATAGGGCCTACGAGCAGTACTTC. The rearrangement links TRBV2 to TRBJ2-7; D ambiguous. Germline V gene data show CDR1 as SNHLY and CDR2 as FYNNEI. The V end was cut by 4 bases, the J end by 2 bases, with 9 bases between. The CDR3 loop spans 13 amino acids.

The chain recombines TRBV27 with TRBJ2-7; D uncertain. Per the germline V gene, CDR1 is MNHEY and CDR2 is SMNVEV (reference sequence). CDR3 size: 13 residues. Trimming pared 2 bases from V and 5 bases from J, leaving 10 bases between. CDR3 coding DNA: TGTGCCAGCAGTTTAGCTAGGGCGAACGAGCAGTACTTC. Protein sequence: CASSLARANEQYF.

In DNA form, the CDR3 reads TGTGCCAGCAGTACCAGGTCCGAGACTGGAACGTACTTC. This gives the protein CASSTRSETGTYF. This chain joins TRBV28 and TRBJ2-7, with D uncertain. The CDR3 sequence is 13 residues long. Germline V lookup: CDR1 MDHEN, CDR2 SYDVKM. Between the trimmed V and J ends, which lost 5 bases and 12 bases, there was a span of 20 bases.

The chain joins TRBV7-2 to TRBJ2-7, with D possibly TRBD1 on 6 matching bases. The CDR3 consists of 15 residues. Trimming took 0 bases from V and 4 from J, leaving 13 bases between them. Germline CDR1 and CDR2: SGHTA and FQGNSA. Here the CDR3 DNA reads TGTGCCAGCAGCTTAGCGCCCGGGACAAAATACGAGCAGTACTTC. Protein: CASSLAPGTKYEQYF.

This clone appeared a single time. The chain has TRBV4-1 and TRBJ2-7; 8 nucleotides match TRBD2. J lost 3 bases, V lost 1 base, and 8 bases had no gene match. The germline gives CDR1 MGHRA, CDR2 YSYEKL. The CDR3 spans 16 residues. CDR3 in DNA: TGCGCCAGCAGCCAAGTGGGCAGCGGGAGCATCTACGAGCAGTACTTC. This encodes CASSQVGSGSIYEQYF.

The V and J genes are TRBV5-8 and TRBJ1-5; D gene uncertain. V shed 2 bases and J shed 0 bases, with 9 bases lying between them. The CDR3 is made up of 15 amino acids. In germline, CDR1 is SGHTS, CDR2 YDEGEE. CDR3 nucleotides: TGTGCCAGCAGCTTCCACCCGTATAGCAATCAGCCCCAGCATTTT. Residues: CASSFHPYSNQPQHF.

The J gene is TRBJ2-3, the V gene TRBV10-2; 7 nucleotides match TRBD2. Per the germline V gene, CDR1 is WSHSY and CDR2 is SAAADI. The J segment lost 5 bases and the V segment lost 2 bases, leaving 7 bases of the junction unmatched. The CDR3 has 15 residues. The CDR3: CASSEETSSVDTQYF. DNA of the CDR3: TGCGCCAGCAGTGAGGAGACTAGCAGTGTAGATACGCAGTATTTT.

The chain recombines TRBV4-1 with TRBJ2-2; D remains unclear. Germline loops: CDR1 MGHRA, CDR2 YSYEKL. The V end was cut by 5 bases, the J end by 2 bases, with 24 bases between. The CDR3 runs 19 residues. The CDR3 protein is CASSDHSQVHWGNTGELFF. CDR3 bases: TGCGCCAGCAGCGATCATTCCCAAGTTCACTGGGGAAACACCGGGGAGCTGTTTTTT.

The rearrangement joins TRBV30 to TRBJ2-2; D is possibly TRBD1 or TRBD2 (7 bases each). From germline, CDR1 is GTSNPN and CDR2 SVGIG (reference sequence). The V and J ends lost 2 bases and 6 bases respectively, with 25 bases between them. CDR3 size: 18 residues. CDR3 loop: CAWSWAGGGRGGAGELFF. CDR3 in DNA: TGTGCCTGGAGTTGGGCAGGGGGAGGGAGAGGCGGCGCCGGGGAGCTGTTTTTT.